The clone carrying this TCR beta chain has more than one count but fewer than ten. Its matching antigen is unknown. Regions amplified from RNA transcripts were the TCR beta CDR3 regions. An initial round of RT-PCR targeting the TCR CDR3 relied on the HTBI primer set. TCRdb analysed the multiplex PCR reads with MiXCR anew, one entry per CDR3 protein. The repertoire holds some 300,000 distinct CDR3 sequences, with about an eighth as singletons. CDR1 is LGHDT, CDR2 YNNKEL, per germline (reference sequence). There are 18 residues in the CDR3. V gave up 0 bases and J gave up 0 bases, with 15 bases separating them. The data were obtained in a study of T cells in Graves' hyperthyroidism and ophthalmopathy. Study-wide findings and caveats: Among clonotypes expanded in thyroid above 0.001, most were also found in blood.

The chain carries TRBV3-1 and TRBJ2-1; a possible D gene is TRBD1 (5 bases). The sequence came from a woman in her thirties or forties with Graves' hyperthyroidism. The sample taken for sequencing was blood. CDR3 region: CASSQEQGVSSSYNEQFF. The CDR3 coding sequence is TGTGCCAGCAGCCAAGAGCAGGGCGTTTCGAGCTCCTACAATGAGCAGTTCTTC.